This T cell receptor beta chain emerged from a study of T cell responses to AZD1222 COVID-19 vaccine. The CDR3 is made up of 17 amino acids. The germline V gene encodes CDR1 SEHNR and CDR2 FQNEAQ (reference sequence). With 2 bases removed from V and 4 bases from J, the gap between germline ends came to 20 bases. Regarding the study as a whole: Mostly white British, mostly female donors; authors suggested clonal diversity may be underestimated. An increase in Spike-specific TCR breadth and depth was observed after two AZD1222 doses.

Sequencing used immunoSEQ multiplex PCR; TCRdb keeps in-frame clones, though not all of them. The table has about 160,000 clones, about 91% seen once. Details on this clone: What it recognizes is unknown.

This specimen was peripheral blood, taken 28 days after the second AZD1222 dose. The sequence was collected from an adult who received the AZD1222 COVID-19 vaccine. The genes are TRBV7-9 and TRBJ1-2; D is uncertain. The CDR3 region has the DNA TGTGCCAGCAGCTTAAATCAATGGTCACCGGATTTCTATGGCTACACCTTC. Protein: CASSLNQWSPDFYGYTF.